Presented here are 10 T cell receptor beta chains from one specimen sequenced in a study (dated by TCRdb to the mid-2010s). Library creation used 5' RACE. Sequencing relied on an Illumina MiSeq. The raw public reads went through TCRdb reprocessing: fastp at Q25, MiXCR clone calling, in-frame beta chains kept. One record per CDR3 amino acid sequence lists the most common genes and DNA. The sample table lists around 44,000 distinct CDR3 sequences, approximately 28% of them with a count of one. About 4% of the sample belongs to the ten largest clones. The sequencing input was tumor-infiltrating memory CD4+ T cells sorted from the breast tumor. Explained via the paper, the cell subset or site label denotes: memory CD4+ T cells, CD4+CD45RO+CD25-. These receptors all come from a female donor with breast cancer.

The chain is built from TRBV7-2 and TRBJ2-5; 12 bases are a match to TRBD2. This CDR3 is 16 amino acids long. V was clipped by 5 bases and J by 5 bases; unmatched bases: 9. Looked up from germline, CDR1 is SGHTA and CDR2 is FQGNSA. As DNA, the CDR3 is TGTGCCAGCAGCCCGATGACTAGCGGGGGTGCGGAGACCCAGTACTTC. The encoded protein is CASSPMTSGGAETQYF.

The chain combines TRBV7-3 with TRBJ2-2, with unresolved D. The CDR3 sequence is 13 residues long. Germline V lookup: CDR1 SGHTA, CDR2 FQGTGA. Trimming removed 0 bases at V and 6 bases at J, with 5 bases between. CDR3 region: CASSLTIAGELFF. In DNA form, the CDR3 reads TGTGCCAGCAGCTTAACAATCGCCGGGGAGCTGTTTTTT.

The chain carries TRBV27 and TRBJ1-2; D uncertain. The germline CDR1 and CDR2 sequences are MNHEY and SMNVEV (reference sequence). The CDR3 is made up of 15 amino acids. The ends were cut back, 4 bases at V and 5 bases at J, with 17 bases in the middle. The DNA of the CDR3 is TGTGCCAGCAGTTACGACCCGGGTCGAGGGTATGGCTACACCTTC. Translation gives CASSYDPGRGYGYTF.

As to this clonotype: It may be a read error: a sequence one base away is much more abundant. The chain has TRBV4-1 and TRBJ2-3, with D uncertain. Germline V CDR1 and CDR2: MGHRA, YSYEKL. V dropped 2 bases and J dropped 2 bases, with 17 bases sitting between them. CDR3 length: 17 amino acids. The CDR3 protein is CASSQPPPGMDTDTQYF. The CDR3 nucleotides read TGCGCCAGCAGCCAACCCCCTCCAGGTATGGACACAGATACGCAGTATTTT.

V usage is TRBV28 and J usage is TRBJ2-2, with 7 bases fitting TRBD1. CDR1 MDHEN and CDR2 SYDVKM come from the germline V gene. CDR3 length: 15 residues. The V and J ends lost 5 bases and 6 bases, in that order; junction bases with no gene match: 9. The CDR3 here is CASSDATGYAGELFF. In DNA form, the CDR3 reads TGTGCCAGCAGTGACGCGACAGGGTACGCCGGGGAGCTGTTTTTT.

The rearrangement joins TRBV2 to TRBJ1-2; D gene ambiguous. The CDR3 covers 15 residues. Germline loops: CDR1 SNHLY, CDR2 FYNNEI. V was trimmed by 8 bases and J by 1 base, leaving 17 bases between them. The CDR3 DNA is TGTGCCAGCCGTAAAGGGTCGGACGTTAACTATGGCTACACCTTC. It encodes CASRKGSDVNYGYTF. Based on the CDR3 plus reference TRBV2 and TRBJ1-2, the full variable domain is EPEVTQTPSHQVTQMGQEVILRCVPISNHLYFYWYRQILGQKVEFLVSFYNNEISEKSEIFDDQFSVERPDGSNFTLKIRSTKLEDSAMYFCASRKGSDVNYGYTFGSGTRLTVV.

This clonotype appeared a few times. DNA for the CDR3: TGTGCCACCAGTGATCACAGGGGGCGCGCGGATCAGCCCCAGCATTTT. It is translated as CATSDHRGRADQPQHF. The chain couples TRBV24-1 to TRBJ1-5; 9 nucleotides line up with TRBD1. Looked up from germline, CDR1 is KGHDR and CDR2 is SFDVKD. CDR3 size: 16 residues. The trim removed 3 bases at V and 5 bases at J, leaving 7 bases unmatched.

Concerning this clonotype: Its ends do not fully match the called genes, so a read error is possible. The chain recombines TRBV12-3 or TRBV12-4 with TRBJ2-1, with a tentative D call TRBD2 (6 bases). The CDR3 totals 16 residues. The CDR3, as DNA: TGTGCCAGCGGTTTCCCCAGTTCTAGCGCATACAATGAGCAGTTCTTC. Translated: CASGFPSSSAYNEQFF.

The chain recombines TRBV7-7 with TRBJ2-3; 7 bases are a match to TRBD2. Germline trimming cut 3 bases from V and 4 bases from J; bases unmatched to any gene: 1. The V gene's germline CDR1 is SSHAT and CDR2 FNYEAQ (reference sequence). CDR3 size: 13 residues. In nucleotides, the CDR3 is TGTGCCAGCAGCTTGGGGGGGGCAGATACGCAGTATTTT. As protein: CASSLGGADTQYF.

This clonotype was observed a few times. The chain recombines TRBV28 with TRBJ1-2; D remains ambiguous. In germline, CDR1 is MDHEN, CDR2 SYDVKM. The CDR3 runs to 13 residues. V gave up 2 bases and J gave up 3 bases, with 7 bases separating them. The CDR3 protein is CASSLRRDYGYTF. The CDR3 DNA follows: TGTGCCAGCAGTTTAAGGAGGGACTATGGCTACACCTTC.